This entry lists 21 T cell receptor beta chains sequenced from one sample in a study of blood T cell repertoires in COVID-19. Libraries were prepared by immunoSEQ multiplex PCR; TCRdb keeps only in-frame clonotypes and omits some of them. The sample holds 150,000 or so clones; around 80% are singletons and the top ten take 10% to 15%. Material for sequencing was PBMCs or T cells enriched from blood (not recorded which). The receptors derive from a man aged 50 to 60 who had recovered from COVID-19.

The V and J genes are TRBV5-4 and TRBJ2-6, with D hard to call. Trimming left V 6 bases short and J 2 bases short, with 15 bases between. Germline CDR1 SGHNT, CDR2 YYREEE (reference sequence). The CDR3 has 16 residues. This CDR3 reads CASTLVSRPGANVLTF. DNA for the CDR3: TGTGCCAGCACCCTGGTGTCGCGCCCTGGGGCCAACGTCCTGACTTTC.

The rearrangement joins TRBV4-2 to TRBJ1-1; D is uncertain. Germline V gives CDR1 LGHNA, CDR2 YNFKEQ. The CDR3 is made up of 16 amino acids. V was shortened by 0 bases and J by 4 bases, with 15 bases between the two germline ends. This CDR3 is CASSQDRIEGGTEAFF. The CDR3 DNA reads as TGTGCCAGCAGCCAAGATCGCATCGAGGGCGGCACTGAAGCTTTCTTT.

The gene calls are TRBV3-1 (or the pseudogene TRBV3-2) and TRBJ2-3; D may be TRBD2 (6 bases). The CDR3 extends over 18 amino acids. V was shortened by 0 bases and J by 4 bases, with 20 bases between the two germline ends. Germline V CDR1 and CDR2: LGHDT, YNNKEL (reference sequence). Here the CDR3 DNA reads TGTGCCAGCAGCCAAGATAGGGGAGGCGGCTTTCGATCAGATACGCAGTATTTT. Translating gives CASSQDRGGGFRSDTQYF.

The V call is TRBV7-3, the J call TRBJ2-3; TRBD1 matches at 7 bases. Germline CDR1 reads SGHTA; CDR2 reads FQGTGA. This CDR3 is built from 15 residues. With 2 bases clipped from V and 3 bases from J, the junction kept 5 bases outside the gene matches. CDR3 DNA sequence: TGTGCCAGCAGCTTATTAGGGGGCGAAACAGATACGCAGTATTTT. Amino acids: CASSLLGGETDTQYF.

This chain links TRBV9 with TRBJ2-7, with 10 positions matching TRBD1. The junction had 9 bases not matched to a gene; V was cut back by 4 bases and J by 5 bases. Per the germline V gene, CDR1 is SGDLS and CDR2 is YYNGEE. The CDR3 totals 15 residues. CDR3 residues: CASSPRDRGPDEQYF. The DNA of the CDR3 is TGTGCCAGCAGCCCGAGGGACAGGGGTCCCGACGAGCAGTACTTC.

This chain joins TRBV5-4 and TRBJ1-2; TRBD1 might be the D (6 bases). From germline, CDR1 is SGHNT and CDR2 YYREEE (reference sequence). The CDR3 contains 17 residues. Trimming removed 0 bases at V and 9 bases at J, with 24 bases between. The CDR3 DNA sequence: TGTGCCAGCAGCTTGGTCCCCCCCAGGGCAGGGGAAGGGCGCTACACCTTC. It encodes CASSLVPPRAGEGRYTF.

This clone came up once. This rearrangement joins TRBV5-1 to TRBJ1-6, with D maybe TRBD1 (5 bases). Germline assignment: CDR1 SGHRS and CDR2 YFSETQ. This CDR3 has 13 residues. V was pared by 7 bases and J by 5 bases, with 10 bases between. CDR3 sequence: CASGDSHNSPLHF. CDR3 in DNA: TGCGCCAGCGGAGACAGTCATAATTCACCCCTCCACTTT.

J is TRBJ2-3 and V is TRBV19; TRBD2 agrees at 9 bases. With V trimmed by 7 bases and J by 5 bases, 13 bases remained unmatched. The germline V gene has CDR1 LNHDA and CDR2 SQIVND (reference sequence). This CDR3 spans 16 amino acids. The CDR3 nucleotides read TGTGCCAGTACGAGGGCCAGCGGGGGGAGTGGAGATACGCAGTATTTT. It is translated as CASTRASGGSGDTQYF.

A few counts support this clone. Because the CDR3's place on the DNA is in doubt, the DNA is left out and the CDR3 is given as listed by TCRdb. V is TRBV2 and J is TRBJ1-1; TRBD1 reflects the table's D call only, with no check against the DNA. Per germline, CDR1 SNHLY and CDR2 FYNNEI. The CDR3 is made up of 15 amino acids, end residues included. The chain's CDR3 is CASSSSLDRGLEAFF.

The gene calls are TRBV19 and TRBJ1-2; no reliable D call. In germline, CDR1 is LNHDA, CDR2 SQIVND (reference sequence). This CDR3 contains 13 residues. V was trimmed by 5 bases and J by 5 bases, leaving 12 bases between them. This CDR3 reads CASSSLAAYGYTF. The CDR3 region has the DNA TGTGCCAGTAGTTCCTTGGCCGCTTATGGCTACACCTTC.

This chain links TRBV19 with TRBJ2-3; the match to TRBD2 covers 7 bases. This CDR3 region has 16 residues. The ends lost 6 bases at V and 0 bases at J; junction bases unmatched: 9. The V gene's germline CDR1 is LNHDA and CDR2 SQIVND (reference sequence). The CDR3 DNA reads as TGTGCCAGTAGGTCACCGGGGGGTAAGAGCACAGATACGCAGTATTTT. It specifies CASRSPGGKSTDTQYF.

This chain uses TRBV2 with TRBJ2-3, with TRBD1 matching 7 bases. With 10 bases clipped from V and 3 bases from J, the junction kept 7 bases outside the gene matches. The CDR3 covers 13 residues. Looked up from germline, CDR1 is SNHLY and CDR2 is FYNNEI. CDR3 protein: CATGGQLTDTQYF. In DNA form, the CDR3 reads TGTGCCACAGGGGGACAGCTAACAGATACGCAGTATTTT. The whole variable domain, filled in from reference TRBV2 and TRBJ2-3, reads EPEVTQTPSHQVTQMGQEVILRCVPISNHLYFYWYRQILGQKVEFLVSFYNNEISEKSEIFDDQFSVERPDGSNFTLKIRSTKLEDSAMYFCATGGQLTDTQYFGPGTRLTVL.

This chain links TRBV7-2 with TRBJ2-5; 7 bases map to TRBD2. Looked up from germline, CDR1 is SGHTA and CDR2 is FQGNSA. The CDR3 consists of 16 residues. Losses at the gene ends were 1 base for V and 4 bases for J; bases not matched to a gene: 9. CDR3 in DNA: TGTGCCAGCAGCTTAGGGGAGCGGGGCCTCGGAGAGACCCAGTACTTC. It specifies CASSLGERGLGETQYF.

J is TRBJ2-3 and V is TRBV6-4; maybe TRBD1 (5 bases). Trimming removed 11 bases at V and 2 bases at J, with 14 bases between. This CDR3 is built from 13 residues. The germline CDR1 and CDR2 sequences are MRHNA and SNTAGT. Here the CDR3 reads CASGDSSTDTQYF. The CDR3 DNA is TGTGCCTCCGGTGACAGCTCCACAGATACGCAGTATTTT.

The chain is built from TRBV10-3 and TRBJ1-4, with 7 nucleotides matching TRBD1. V was pared by 0 bases and J by 9 bases, with 7 bases of the junction left unmatched. The germline gives CDR1 ENHRY, CDR2 SYGVKD. The CDR3 extends over 15 amino acids. Written as DNA, the CDR3 is TGTGCCATCAGTGAGTCGAACAGGGGAATGAAAAAACTGTTTTTT. It codes for CAISESNRGMKKLFF.

This chain connects TRBV7-3 to TRBJ2-1, with 7 bases that match TRBD2. This CDR3 spans 15 amino acids. After removal of 0 bases from V and 5 bases from J, the junction contained 4 bases not matched to a gene. The germline gives CDR1 SGHTA, CDR2 FQGTGA. The CDR3 DNA reads TGTGCCAGCAGCTTAACGGCGCTAGCGGACAATGAGCAGTTCTTC. Amino acids: CASSLTALADNEQFF.

CDR3 sequence: CASRNRGTSGYSTDTQYF. In DNA, the CDR3 is TGTGCCAGTAGAAACCGTGGGACTAGCGGTTACTCCACAGATACGCAGTATTTT. V usage is TRBV19 and J usage is TRBJ2-3; 11 positions agree with TRBD2. The germline V gene has CDR1 LNHDA and CDR2 SQIVND (reference sequence). J gave up 2 bases and V 6 bases, and 13 bases lay outside the gene matches. The CDR3 spans 18 residues.

This chain connects TRBV3-1 (or the pseudogene TRBV3-2) to TRBJ2-7, with TRBD1 matching over 9 bases. Per the germline V gene, CDR1 is LGHDT and CDR2 is YNNKEL (reference sequence). Germline trimming cut 3 bases from V and 3 bases from J; bases unmatched to any gene: 9. There are 16 residues in the CDR3. The CDR3 here is CASSHLGQGRIYEQYF. The CDR3 DNA is TGTGCCAGCAGCCATCTCGGACAGGGGAGAATCTACGAGCAGTACTTC.

The genes are TRBV19 and TRBJ1-5; TRBD1 matches at 7 bases. V lost 5 bases, J lost 0 bases, and 7 bases stayed unmatched. The V gene's germline CDR1 is LNHDA and CDR2 SQIVND (reference sequence). This CDR3 spans 16 amino acids. The CDR3 reads CASSVGTAYSNQPQHF. CDR3 sequence (DNA): TGTGCCAGTAGTGTGGGGACAGCTTATAGCAATCAGCCCCAGCATTTT.

V gene TRBV11-2 combines with J gene TRBJ1-2; the match to TRBD1 covers 9 bases. Germline V gene data show CDR1 as SGHAT and CDR2 as FQNNGV. The CDR3 length is 15 residues. The junction had 7 bases not matched to a gene; V was cut back by 4 bases and J by 4 bases. The CDR3 sequence is CASSSLQGAGYGYTF. The CDR3 region has the DNA TGTGCCAGCAGCTCTCTACAGGGGGCCGGCTATGGCTACACCTTC.

The chain uses TRBV6-5 and TRBJ1-4, with 9 positions matching TRBD1. The V gene's germline CDR1 is MNHEY and CDR2 SVGAGI. V lost 10 bases, J lost 4 bases, and 4 bases stayed unmatched. This CDR3 region has 13 residues. The CDR3 loop reads CATTGGINEKLFF. The CDR3 region has the DNA TGTGCCACAACAGGGGGCATTAATGAAAAACTGTTTTTT.